This TCR beta chain appears in the sequencing data of a study of blood T cell repertoires in COVID-19. The wider study: The cDNA or gDNA used as material had been derived from T cells, B-cell-depleted T cells, or PBMCs.

The table came from immunoSEQ multiplex PCR; TCRdb's copy has only in-frame clones and leaves some out. The sample holds over 120,000 clones; around 87% are singletons and the top ten take about 9.4%. CDR3 length: 17 amino acids. The V segment lost 4 bases and the J segment 7 bases; nucleotides outside the gene matches: 14. The germline gives CDR1 SEHNR, CDR2 FQNEAQ (reference sequence). This sequence joins TRBV7-9 and TRBJ1-4; TRBD1 matches at 8 bases. This TCR was recovered from a woman between 45 and 60 years old with active or convalescent COVID-19. Specimen: peripheral blood. The DNA of the CDR3 is TGTGCCAGCAGCTCGGGTGACAGGGGAGGGTCGAGTGAAAAACTGTTTTTT. As protein: CASSSGDRGGSSEKLFF.